The rows below give T cell receptor beta chains drawn from one sample of a study of blood T cells in healthy people across ages. A single record per CDR3 protein comes from TCRdb applying MiXCR to the 5' RACE reads. This table holds over 700,000 distinct CDR3 sequences, more than 20% found once. The same sample was also used in a study of T cells of mothers and their children.

Sequenced input: blood. The receptors originated from a boy aged 5-17 years in good health. Each CDR3 is given with its conserved first and last residue. Fields, in order: D gene, clone size, V gene, J gene, CDR3 DNA, CDR3 protein. D genes are given only for firm matches. Size is omitted from some rows. Given values are once, few, many or a class for expanded clones.

>.|.|TRBV12-3/TRBV12-4|TRBJ2-5
TGTGCCAGCAGCCCGGGCCTCAGGCGGCAAGAGACCCAGTACTTC
CASSPGLRRQETQYF
>.|few|TRBV20-1|TRBJ2-5
TGCAGTGCTAGAGGTGGCACGGAGACCCAGTACTTC
CSARGGTETQYF
>TRBD1|.|TRBV5-6|TRBJ2-1
TGTGCCAGCAGATACAGGGGTTCCTCCTACAATGAGCAGTTCTTC
CASRYRGSSYNEQFF
>.|.|TRBV3-1|TRBJ2-7
TGTGCCAGCAGCCAATACCGAGGGGGGGCCTACGAGCAGTACTTC
CASSQYRGGAYEQYF
>.|few|TRBV4-3|TRBJ1-1
TGCGCCAGCAGCCAAGATGAGGGTCTCTCTGAAGCTTTCTTT
CASSQDEGLSEAFF
>.|few|TRBV29-1|TRBJ2-5
TGCAGCGTTGAAGTTTGGGCAGAACAAGAGACCCAGTACTTC
CSVEVWAEQETQYF
>TRBD1|.|TRBV7-2|TRBJ1-5
TGTGCCAGCAGCACAAGGACAGGGGGTAGCAATCAGCCCCAGCATTTT
CASSTRTGGSNQPQHF
>TRBD2|.|TRBV6-5|TRBJ2-3
TGTGCCAGCAGTCCTAGCGGGGTGTTGACAGATACGCAGTATTTT
CASSPSGVLTDTQYF
>.|.|TRBV19|TRBJ2-3
TGTGCCAGTAGTTTTGGACTTACCACTAGCACAGATACGCAGTATTTT
CASSFGLTTSTDTQYF
>.|.|TRBV20-1|TRBJ1-4
TGCAGTGCTAGTGACACTGGGTTAACTAATGAAAAACTGTTTTTT
CSASDTGLTNEKLFF
>.|few|TRBV19|TRBJ1-2
TGTGCCAGTAGTATAGCCGACGGGAACTATGGCTACACCTTC
CASSIADGNYGYTF
>TRBD2|few|TRBV7-8|TRBJ2-2
TGTGCCAGTAGCGGGAGGGGCGGGGAGCTGTTTTTT
CASSGRGGELFF
>TRBD1|.|TRBV30|TRBJ2-5
TGTGCCTGGAGTGGGACAGGGAAAGAGACCCAGTACTTC
CAWSGTGKETQYF
>TRBD2|few|TRBV9|TRBJ2-7
TGTGCCAGCAGCCCCAGAGCGGGAGTAGTTCTCGACGAGCAGTACTTC
CASSPRAGVVLDEQYF
>TRBD2|few|TRBV20-1|TRBJ2-7
TGCAGTGCTAGACTACTAGGGACTAGCTCCTACGAGCAGTACTTC
CSARLLGTSSYEQYF
>TRBD1|few|TRBV20-1|TRBJ2-7
TGCAGTGCTAGTCCTCCGGGACAGGGGCCTGTCGAGCAGTACTTC
CSASPPGQGPVEQYF
>TRBD2|many|TRBV5-1|TRBJ2-5
TGTGCCAGCAGCTTAGTTCTAGCGGGAGGTCAAGAGACCCAGTACTTC
CASSLVLAGGQETQYF
>.|.|TRBV15|TRBJ1-1
TGTGCCACCAGCAGACCCAACAGGGCTTTGAACACTGAAGCTTTCTTT
CATSRPNRALNTEAFF
>TRBD1|few|TRBV9|TRBJ2-1
TGTGCCAGCAGCGCAGCTCCGGGACAGGGGTTTCGCAATGAGCAGTTCTTC
CASSAAPGQGFRNEQFF
>.|.|TRBV7-2|TRBJ1-2
TGTGCCAGCAGTCCGATTCGGGGAGCCAACTATGGCTACACCTTC
CASSPIRGANYGYTF
>TRBD2|.|TRBV9|TRBJ2-3
TGTGCCAGCAGCGCCCGGACTAGCGGGATATATGATACGCAGTATTTT
CASSARTSGIYDTQYF
>TRBD2|few|TRBV20-1|TRBJ2-5
TGCAGTGCTAGTTCGGGGGGTGGGGAGACCCAGTACTTC
CSASSGGGETQYF
>.|.|TRBV12-5|TRBJ1-2
TGTGCTAGTGGTTTGGATGGCCGCGTGGACTATGGCTACACCTTC
CASGLDGRVDYGYTF
>TRBD1|.|TRBV12-3/TRBV12-4|TRBJ1-1
TGTGCCAGCAGGGGCAGGGGGGCTGTGACTGAAGCTTTCTTT
CASRGRGAVTEAFF
>.|.|TRBV20-1|TRBJ2-7
TGCAGTGCTAGACGTCAGGAGGGGGACTACGAGCAGTACTTC
CSARRQEGDYEQYF
>.|.|TRBV5-1|TRBJ2-3
TGCGCCAGCAGCTTGCCTCAAGTCGCCGGGATAAGCACAGATACGCAGTATTTT
CASSLPQVAGISTDTQYF
>TRBD2|few|TRBV20-1|TRBJ2-1
TGCAGTGCTGGGGGGGACTCCTACAATGAGCAGTTCTTC
CSAGGDSYNEQFF
>TRBD2|few|TRBV4-1|TRBJ2-1
TGCGCCAGCAGCCAATCAGCGGGAGGGCCGGAGCATGAGCAGTTCTTC
CASSQSAGGPEHEQFF
>.|.|TRBV10-3|TRBJ1-2
TGTGCCATCAGTGAGTCGTCCCCCGACAGAGGATATGGCTACACCTTC
CAISESSPDRGYGYTF
>.|.|TRBV4-1|TRBJ1-1
TGCGCCAGCAGCCAAGATTTCACTGAAGCTTTCTTT
CASSQDFTEAFF
>.|.|TRBV12-3/TRBV12-4|TRBJ2-1
TGTGCCAGCAGTTCCCCACGCGGGGTGGGTAATGAGCAGTTCTTC
CASSSPRGVGNEQFF
>TRBD1|once|TRBV29-1|TRBJ2-5
TGCAGCGTCGTTCCAATTACAGGGGGCTTTTATGGTTCACAGGAGACCCAGTACTTC
CSVVPITGGFYGSQETQYF